This T cell receptor beta chain derives from a study of siplizumab effects on memory and regulatory T cells. This clone was seen once. Using immunoSEQ multiplex PCR, the repertoire was profiled, and TCRdb retains in-frame clones only, with some absent. The table lists approximately 56,000 clones, over 95% of them singletons. The CDR3 has 16 residues. Per germline, CDR1 SGHTA and CDR2 FQGTGA. V was pared by 3 bases and J by 6 bases, with 7 bases of the junction left unmatched. The chain carries TRBV7-3 and TRBJ2-1, with 11 bases fitting TRBD2. Sequences were obtained from naive CD8+ T cells sorted from blood. The TCR comes from a human donor in good health. The CDR3 here is CASSLGTSGSLNEQFF. The CDR3, as DNA: TGTGCCAGCAGCTTGGGAACTAGCGGGAGCCTCAATGAGCAGTTCTTC.